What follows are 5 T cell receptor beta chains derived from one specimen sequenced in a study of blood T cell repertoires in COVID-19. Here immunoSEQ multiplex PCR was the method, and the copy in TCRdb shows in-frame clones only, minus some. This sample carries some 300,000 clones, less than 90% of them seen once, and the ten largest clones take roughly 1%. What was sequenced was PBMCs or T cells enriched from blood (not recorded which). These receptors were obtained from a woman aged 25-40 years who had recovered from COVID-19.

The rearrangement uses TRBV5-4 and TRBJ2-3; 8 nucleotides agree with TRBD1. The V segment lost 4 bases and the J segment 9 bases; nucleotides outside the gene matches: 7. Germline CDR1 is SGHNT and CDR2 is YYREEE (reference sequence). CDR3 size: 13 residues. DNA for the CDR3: TGTGCCAGCAGCGTAACAGGGGGAGGCACGCAGTATTTT. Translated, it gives CASSVTGGGTQYF.

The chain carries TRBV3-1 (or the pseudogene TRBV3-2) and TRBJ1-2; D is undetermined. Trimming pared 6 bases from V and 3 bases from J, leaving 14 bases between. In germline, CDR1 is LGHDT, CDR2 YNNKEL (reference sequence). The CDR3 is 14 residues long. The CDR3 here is CASRPVGVYYGYTF. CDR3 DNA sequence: TGTGCCAGCAGACCAGTCGGGGTATACTATGGCTACACCTTC.

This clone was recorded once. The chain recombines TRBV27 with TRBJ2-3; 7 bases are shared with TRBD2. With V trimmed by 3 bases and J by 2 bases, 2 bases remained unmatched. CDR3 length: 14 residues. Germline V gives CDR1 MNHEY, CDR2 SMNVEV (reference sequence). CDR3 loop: CASSLRGNTDTQYF. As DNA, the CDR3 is TGTGCCAGCAGTTTGCGGGGGAACACAGATACGCAGTATTTT.

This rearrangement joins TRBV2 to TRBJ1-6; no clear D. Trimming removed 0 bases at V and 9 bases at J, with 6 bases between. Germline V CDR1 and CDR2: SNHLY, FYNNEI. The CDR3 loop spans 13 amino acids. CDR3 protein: CASSEASGSPLHF. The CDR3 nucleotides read TGTGCCAGCAGTGAAGCTTCGGGTTCACCCCTCCACTTT. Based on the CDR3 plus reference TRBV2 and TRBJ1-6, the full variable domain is EPEVTQTPSHQVTQMGQEVILRCVPISNHLYFYWYRQILGQKVEFLVSFYNNEISEKSEIFDDQFSVERPDGSNFTLKIRSTKLEDSAMYFCASSEASGSPLHFGNGTRLTVT.

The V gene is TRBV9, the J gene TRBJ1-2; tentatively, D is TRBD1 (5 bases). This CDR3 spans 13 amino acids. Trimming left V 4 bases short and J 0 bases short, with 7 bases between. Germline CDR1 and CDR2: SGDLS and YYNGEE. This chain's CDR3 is CASSPDTNYGYTF. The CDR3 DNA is TGTGCCAGCAGCCCGGACACTAACTATGGCTACACCTTC.